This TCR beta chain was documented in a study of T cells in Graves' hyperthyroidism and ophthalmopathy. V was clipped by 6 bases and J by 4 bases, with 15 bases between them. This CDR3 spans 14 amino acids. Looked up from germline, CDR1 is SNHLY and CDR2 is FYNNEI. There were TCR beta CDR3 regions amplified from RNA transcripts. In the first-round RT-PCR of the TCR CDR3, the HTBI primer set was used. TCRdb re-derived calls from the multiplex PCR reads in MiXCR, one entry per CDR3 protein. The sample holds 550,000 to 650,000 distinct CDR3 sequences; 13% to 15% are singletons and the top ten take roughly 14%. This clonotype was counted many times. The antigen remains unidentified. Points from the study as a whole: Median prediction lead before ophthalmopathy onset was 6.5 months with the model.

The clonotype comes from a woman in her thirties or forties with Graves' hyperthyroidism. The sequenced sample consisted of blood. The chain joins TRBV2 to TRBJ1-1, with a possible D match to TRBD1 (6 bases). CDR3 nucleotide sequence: TGTGCCAGCAGCCTCGGACAGTTGGCCACTGAAGCTTTCTTT. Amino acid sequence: CASSLGQLATEAFF.